The rows below give T cell receptor beta chains drawn from one sample of a study of beta chain features in type 1 diabetes. The protocol was immunoSEQ multiplex PCR, while the TCRdb copy is restricted to in-frame clones and leaves out a portion. The sample records 350,000 to 450,000 clones, more than 11% being singletons. The sequencing input was naive CD4+ T cells from blood. The origin of the receptors is a man aged 30-40 years in good health. CDR3s include the opening cysteine and the closing phenylalanine or tryptophan. Each record gives: D gene, J gene, V gene, clone size, CDR3 DNA, CDR3 protein. The D gene is left open where the match is weak. Clone size is shown for a subset of rows, as once, few, many or a class of expanded clone.

d_gene: NA
j_gene: TRBJ1-2
v_gene: TRBV7-9
abundance: NA
CDR3nt: TGTGCCAGCAGCCGTCGACAAGTAAACTATGGCTACACCTTC
CDR3aa: CASSRRQVNYGYTF

d_gene: NA
j_gene: TRBJ2-1
v_gene: TRBV25-1
abundance: few
CDR3nt: TGTGCCAGCAGTGAGCCCAGGGATTACAATGAGCAGTTCTTC
CDR3aa: CASSEPRDYNEQFF

d_gene: NA
j_gene: TRBJ1-2
v_gene: TRBV15
abundance: NA
CDR3nt: TGTGCCACCAGCAGAGATCATGTCGGAGGGTATGGCTACACCTTC
CDR3aa: CATSRDHVGGYGYTF

d_gene: TRBD1
j_gene: TRBJ2-1
v_gene: TRBV9
abundance: few
CDR3nt: TGTGCCAGCAGCATTTCCGGACAGGGTGCCTACAATGAGCAGTTCTTC
CDR3aa: CASSISGQGAYNEQFF

d_gene: NA
j_gene: TRBJ1-2
v_gene: TRBV30
abundance: few
CDR3nt: TGTGCCTGGAGTGTCAGGGGAACCTATGGCTACACCTTC
CDR3aa: CAWSVRGTYGYTF

d_gene: NA
j_gene: TRBJ1-2
v_gene: TRBV9
abundance: few
CDR3nt: TGTGCCAGCAGCTCCTACAGGGAAGGTGGTGGCTACACCTTC
CDR3aa: CASSSYREGGGYTF

d_gene: NA
j_gene: TRBJ2-6
v_gene: TRBV30
abundance: many
CDR3nt: TGTGCCTGGAGCCCCGGAGGGGGCGGCCTAGTCCTGACTTTC
CDR3aa: CAWSPGGGGLVLTF

d_gene: NA
j_gene: TRBJ2-1
v_gene: TRBV28
abundance: few
CDR3nt: TGTGCCAGCAGTTTATGGGGAGGGGGCAATGAGCAGTTCTTC
CDR3aa: CASSLWGGGNEQFF

d_gene: NA
j_gene: TRBJ2-5
v_gene: TRBV11-2
abundance: NA
CDR3nt: TGTGCCAGCAGCCTCCTAGGATTGGGGGGAGAGACCCAGTACTTC
CDR3aa: CASSLLGLGGETQYF

d_gene: NA
j_gene: TRBJ2-3
v_gene: TRBV9
abundance: few
CDR3nt: TGTGCCAGCAGCCACACCTCAGATACGCAGTATTTT
CDR3aa: CASSHTSDTQYF

d_gene: TRBD2
j_gene: TRBJ2-3
v_gene: TRBV4-1
abundance: NA
CDR3nt: TGCGCCAGCAGCCGGCAGGGGACTAGCGGAGGCACAGATACGCAGTATTTT
CDR3aa: CASSRQGTSGGTDTQYF

d_gene: TRBD2
j_gene: TRBJ2-3
v_gene: TRBV9
abundance: few
CDR3nt: TGTGCCAGCAGCGTAGTGGCGGGAGGCTCAGATACGCAGTATTTT
CDR3aa: CASSVVAGGSDTQYF

d_gene: NA
j_gene: TRBJ1-5
v_gene: TRBV6-1
abundance: few
CDR3nt: TGTGCCAGCAGTGAAGTGAGCGTCCAGCCCCAGCATTTT
CDR3aa: CASSEVSVQPQHF

d_gene: NA
j_gene: TRBJ2-3
v_gene: TRBV9
abundance: few
CDR3nt: TGTGCCAGCAGCGTAGTAGATACGCAGTATTTT
CDR3aa: CASSVVDTQYF

d_gene: NA
j_gene: TRBJ1-2
v_gene: TRBV15
abundance: NA
CDR3nt: TGTGCCACCAGCAGAGTAAGACAGAACTATGGCTACACCTTC
CDR3aa: CATSRVRQNYGYTF

d_gene: NA
j_gene: TRBJ1-4
v_gene: TRBV4-1
abundance: few
CDR3nt: TGCGCCAGCAGCCAGCACGCGGGGACCACCTTTACAACTAATGAAAAACTGTTTTTT
CDR3aa: CASSQHAGTTFTTNEKLFF

d_gene: TRBD2
j_gene: TRBJ2-3
v_gene: TRBV4-3
abundance: NA
CDR3nt: TGCGCCAGCAGCCAAGAGGGAGGGCTTTCAGATACGCAGTATTTT
CDR3aa: CASSQEGGLSDTQYF

d_gene: NA
j_gene: TRBJ2-3
v_gene: TRBV7-2
abundance: few
CDR3nt: TGTGCCAGCAGCCCACAGCCTATGGGCCCAGATACGCAGTATTTT
CDR3aa: CASSPQPMGPDTQYF

d_gene: NA
j_gene: TRBJ2-5
v_gene: TRBV30
abundance: few
CDR3nt: TGTGCCTGGAGTCCGGAGGGGGAGACCCAGTACTTC
CDR3aa: CAWSPEGETQYF

d_gene: TRBD2
j_gene: TRBJ2-1
v_gene: TRBV25-1
abundance: few
CDR3nt: TGTGCCAGTCGGGAGGGCAACAATGAGCAGTTCTTC
CDR3aa: CASREGNNEQFF

d_gene: TRBD2
j_gene: TRBJ2-5
v_gene: TRBV7-2
abundance: NA
CDR3nt: TGTGCCAGCAGCTTAGCCCCATTGACTAGCGGGGCGGAGACCCAGTACTTC
CDR3aa: CASSLAPLTSGAETQYF

d_gene: TRBD2
j_gene: TRBJ2-4
v_gene: TRBV7-2
abundance: few
CDR3nt: TGTGCCAGCAGCTTAGCGCTAGCGGGGGGTCTAGCCAAAAACATTCAGTACTTC
CDR3aa: CASSLALAGGLAKNIQYF

d_gene: TRBD1
j_gene: TRBJ2-7
v_gene: TRBV4-1
abundance: NA
CDR3nt: TGCGCCAGCAGCCTAGACAGGGGTGGGTCCTACGAGCAGTACTTC
CDR3aa: CASSLDRGGSYEQYF